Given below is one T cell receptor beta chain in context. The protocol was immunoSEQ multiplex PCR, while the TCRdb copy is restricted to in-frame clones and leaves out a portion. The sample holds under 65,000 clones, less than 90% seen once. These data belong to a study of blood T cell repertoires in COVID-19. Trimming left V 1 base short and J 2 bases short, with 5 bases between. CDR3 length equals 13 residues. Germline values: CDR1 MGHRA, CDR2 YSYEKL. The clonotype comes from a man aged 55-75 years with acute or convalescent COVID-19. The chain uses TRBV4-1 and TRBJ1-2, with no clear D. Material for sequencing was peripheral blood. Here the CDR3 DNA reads TGCGCCAGCAGCCAAGCAAGCAACTATGGCTACACCTTC. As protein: CASSQASNYGYTF.